The present T cell receptor beta chain was sequenced within a study of tumor-infiltrating lymphocytes in localized non-small cell lung cancer. CDR1 is LNHDA, CDR2 SQIVND, per germline (reference sequence). V lost 7 bases and J 5 bases, leaving 15 bases between the germline ends. This CDR3 is 14 amino acids long. The assay was immunoSEQ multiplex PCR, and TCRdb's table has in-frame clones only and misses some. The sample lists roughly 20,000 clones; 80% were seen once. The TCR sequence derives from a human donor with non-small cell lung cancer. The sequenced sample consisted of lung tumor tissue. The rearrangement joins TRBV19 to TRBJ1-5; D is perhaps TRBD1 (6 bases). Here the CDR3 DNA reads TGTGCCAGTAAGGCAGGGGCTCGGGATCAGCCCCAGCATTTT. Encoded protein: CASKAGARDQPQHF. Using reference TRBV19 and TRBJ1-5 for the parts outside the CDR3, the full variable domain is DGGITQSPKYLFRKEGQNVTLSCEQNLNHDAMYWYRQDPGQGLRLIYYSQIVNDFQKGDIAEGYSVSREKKESFPLTVTSAQKNPTAFYLCASKAGARDQPQHFGDGTRLSIL.